The present T cell receptor (beta chain) was sequenced within a study of chemoradiotherapy in HPV16-positive cancers. V shed 2 bases and J 14 bases; nucleotides not matched to a gene: 4. Germline V gene lookup returns CDR1 SQVTM and CDR2 ANQGSEA. This CDR3 spans 11 amino acids. The table came from immunoSEQ multiplex PCR; TCRdb's copy has only in-frame clones and leaves some out. This table has about 21,000 clones, 87% appearing once. This chain links TRBV29-1 with TRBJ2-5; 11 bases match TRBD2. Sequencing was performed on blood, taken from a patient who underwent chemoradiotherapy. The TCR sequence derives from a human donor with HPV-associated anogenital cancer. The DNA of the CDR3 is TGCAGCGTTGAAAAACTAGCGGGAGTTTACTTC. It is translated as CSVEKLAGVYF.